A single sample is the source of the 27 T cell receptor beta chains below, sequenced in a study of shared clonotypes between healthy human individuals (dated by TCRdb to the early 2020s). Library preparation was by the immunoSEQ multiplex PCR assay. TCRdb's version of the immuneACCESS table is confined to in-frame rearrangements and falls short of the full clone set. An unresolved V gene accounts for under half of the shortfall where checked; the remainder is of unknown origin. Recorded for this sample are roughly 1,500,000 clones; approximately 98.5% of them occurred a single time. 0.36% of the sample is in the top ten clones. The sequencing sample was made of naive CD4+ T cells sorted from blood. The label giving this sample's cell subset or site can be read as: CD45RA+ positively selected. The receptors were gathered from a man younger than 45 in good health.

The chain has TRBV29-1 and TRBJ1-1, with a possible D match to TRBD1 (5 bases). Germline values: CDR1 SQVTM, CDR2 ANQGSEA. Trimming cost V 3 bases and J 9 bases, with 17 bases left between them. This CDR3 comprises 13 residues. CDR3 amino acids: CSVEAGGVDKAFF. CDR3 sequence (DNA): TGCAGCGTTGAGGCCGGAGGGGTTGATAAAGCTTTCTTT.

CDR3 in DNA: TGTGCCACCAGCAGAGATCGGAGACAGTGGGGAACCGAGCAGTACTTC. As protein: CATSRDRRQWGTEQYF. J is TRBJ2-7 and V is TRBV15; weak D call: TRBD1 (5 bases). V lost 0 bases to trimming and J lost 6 bases, with 18 bases between them. CDR1 LNHNV and CDR2 YYDKDF come from the germline V gene (reference sequence). The CDR3 loop spans 16 amino acids.

CDR3 nucleotide sequence: TGCGCCAGCAGCCAAGAGCCGTATGGAGTCTCCAACTCCTACAATGAGCAGTTCTTC. Residues: CASSQEPYGVSNSYNEQFF. The chain carries TRBV4-1 and TRBJ2-1; D uncertain. The CDR3 loop spans 19 amino acids. Trimming took off 0 bases at V and 0 bases at J, with 18 bases between the two ends. Germline-derived CDR1 and CDR2 are MGHRA and YSYEKL.

This chain uses TRBV7-3 with TRBJ2-5, with D perhaps TRBD2 (6 bases). The CDR3 extends over 15 amino acids. The germline gives CDR1 SGHTA, CDR2 FQGTGA. V was clipped by 5 bases and J by 1 base, with 14 bases between them. CDR3 nucleotides: TGTGCCAGCAGCCGGACTGGGGGGAGCCAAGAGACCCAGTACTTC. Protein product: CASSRTGGSQETQYF.

The chain employs TRBV18 and TRBJ2-2; D may be TRBD2 (5 bases). Between the trimmed V and J ends, which lost 1 base and 5 bases, there was a span of 14 bases. This CDR3 spans 16 amino acids. Germline assignment: CDR1 KGHSH and CDR2 LQKENI. CDR3 DNA: TGTGCCAGCTCACCACTCGTAGGGAGAGGTACCGGGGAGCTGTTTTTT. This encodes CASSPLVGRGTGELFF.

The chain recombines TRBV29-1 with TRBJ2-3, with 7 bases lining up with TRBD1. This CDR3 spans 12 amino acids. Germline V gene sequence: CDR1 SQVTM, CDR2 ANQGSEA. With V trimmed by 7 bases and J by 4 bases, 5 bases remained unmatched. Here the CDR3 DNA reads TGCAGCGGAGGGACAGCCTCAGATACGCAGTATTTT. This translates into CSGGTASDTQYF.

The chain uses TRBV4-1 and TRBJ2-1; 9 bases match TRBD2. J gave up 4 bases and V 1 base, and 2 bases lay outside the gene matches. The germline V gene has CDR1 MGHRA and CDR2 YSYEKL. This CDR3 comprises 15 residues. The CDR3 here is CASSQVLAGYNEQFF. The CDR3 DNA sequence: TGCGCCAGCAGCCAAGTCCTAGCGGGGTACAATGAGCAGTTCTTC.

This clone was seen only once. V gene TRBV2 combines with J gene TRBJ2-7; D may be TRBD2 (5 bases). Germline assignment: CDR1 SNHLY and CDR2 FYNNEI. This CDR3 region has 11 residues. Trimming shortened V by 3 bases and J by 6 bases, and 6 bases separated the two germline ends. CDR3 protein: CASSDEGEQYF. Here the CDR3 DNA reads TGTGCCAGCAGTGATGAGGGCGAGCAGTACTTC.

For the CDR3, the DNA is TGTGCCAGCAGTTACGCGGGATTTATGAACACTGAAGCTTTCTTT. It encodes CASSYAGFMNTEAFF. The chain carries TRBV6-5 and TRBJ1-1; no clear D gene. The ends were cut back, 2 bases at V and 0 bases at J, with 10 bases in the middle. CDR1 and CDR2 (germline): MNHEY, SVGAGI. The CDR3 runs to 15 residues.

The count of this clone is one. The chain is built from TRBV6-1 and TRBJ1-5; D gene ambiguous. Trimming removed 5 bases from V and 4 bases from J, with 12 bases in between. Germline values: CDR1 MNHNS, CDR2 SASEGT. The CDR3 has 14 residues. CDR3 in amino acids: CASSTAAGNQPQHF. Written as DNA, the CDR3 is TGTGCCAGCAGTACTGCGGCTGGGAATCAGCCCCAGCATTTT.

The chain is built from TRBV21-1 and TRBJ2-7. TRBV21-1 is flagged as a pseudogene. The CDR3 loop spans 9 amino acids. The CDR3 loop reads CASSSEQYF. In nucleotides, the CDR3 is TGTGCCAGCAGCAGCGAGCAGTACTTC.

This rearrangement joins TRBV10-2 to TRBJ2-1, with 7 bases fitting TRBD2. The CDR3 sequence is 19 residues long. Trimming cost V 8 bases and J 6 bases; bases outside gene matches: 25. The germline CDR1 and CDR2 sequences are WSHSY and SAAADI. CDR3 loop: CASGGRVLEGGPSPNEQFF. CDR3 sequence (DNA): TGCGCCAGCGGGGGGAGGGTCTTAGAGGGAGGGCCGTCCCCCAATGAGCAGTTCTTC.

The chain employs TRBV6-1 and TRBJ2-1, with 7 nucleotides matching TRBD1. V was clipped by 4 bases and J by 4 bases; unmatched bases: 1. The CDR3 is made up of 13 amino acids. The germline V gene has CDR1 MNHNS and CDR2 SASEGT. The CDR3 loop reads CASSGGQYNEQFF. The CDR3 DNA reads TGTGCCAGCAGTGGGGGACAGTACAATGAGCAGTTCTTC.

This chain links TRBV6-5 with TRBJ1-1; D possibly corresponds to TRBD1 (6 bases). Trimming took off 10 bases at V and 0 bases at J, with 18 bases between the two ends. Germline lookup yields CDR1 MNHEY and CDR2 SVGAGI. The CDR3 runs to 15 residues. CDR3 bases: TGTGCCACCACACGACAGGACGCCATGAACACTGAAGCTTTCTTT. Amino acids: CATTRQDAMNTEAFF.

V and J are TRBV21-1 and TRBJ2-1; whether TRBD1, the table's D call, matches the DNA was not checked. TRBV21-1 is a documented pseudogene. The CDR3 sequence is 19 residues long. For the CDR3, the DNA is TGTGCCACGATCGGCTGGGACAGTGGAAGAGAGGGTCCGAACAATGAGCAGTTCTTC. Protein sequence: CATIGWDSGREGPNNEQFF.

The chain links TRBV10-1 to TRBJ2-1; D not resolved. CDR3 length: 14 residues. The V end lost 2 bases, the J end lost 6 bases, and 11 bases lay between the germline ends. The germline V gene encodes CDR1 WNHNN and CDR2 SYGVQD (reference sequence). In DNA, the CDR3 is TGCGCCAGCAGTGAGGTCGGTGGGCTCAATGAGCAGTTCTTC. Translation gives CASSEVGGLNEQFF.

The chain couples TRBV18 to TRBJ2-7, with no clear D. V was pared by 3 bases and J by 1 base, with 13 bases between. CDR1 and CDR2 (germline): KGHSH, LQKENI. CDR3 size: 15 residues. CDR3: CASSPPGARSYEQYF. The CDR3 DNA sequence: TGTGCCAGCTCACCTCCCGGAGCTCGGTCCTACGAGCAGTACTTC. The whole variable domain, remainder taken from reference TRBV18 and TRBJ2-7, is NAGVMQNPRHLVRRRGQEARLRCSPMKGHSHVYWYRQLPEEGLKFMVYLQKENIIDESGMPKERFSAEFPKEGPSILRIQQVVRGDSAAYFCASSPPGARSYEQYFGPGTRLTVT.

The chain is built from TRBV6-5 and TRBJ2-5, with 7 bases lining up with TRBD1. After removal of 6 bases from V and 2 bases from J, the junction contained 9 bases not matched to a gene. Germline assignment: CDR1 MNHEY and CDR2 SVGAGI. The CDR3 runs 15 residues. In nucleotides, the CDR3 is TGTGCCAGCAGGTTTCTCGGACAGGTACAAGAGACCCAGTACTTC. Translation: CASRFLGQVQETQYF.

The rearrangement links TRBV28 to TRBJ2-3; 9 positions agree with TRBD2. The CDR3 spans 17 residues. The germline V gene has CDR1 MDHEN and CDR2 SYDVKM. With 6 bases clipped from V and 1 base from J, the junction kept 11 bases outside the gene matches. The CDR3 coding sequence is TGTGCCAGCAGAGGGGGGAAAGCGGGAGGCCGCACAGATACGCAGTATTTT. Translated, it gives CASRGGKAGGRTDTQYF.

The rearrangement uses TRBV11-2 and TRBJ2-7; D gene unclear. Germline CDR1 reads SGHAT; CDR2 reads FQNNGV. The CDR3 covers 14 residues. V was clipped by 2 bases and J by 4 bases, with 12 bases between them. The CDR3 region is CASSLTAGVYEQYF. The CDR3 coding sequence is TGTGCCAGCAGCTTAACGGCAGGAGTGTACGAGCAGTACTTC.

The V and J genes are TRBV7-9 and TRBJ1-2; D unclear. The ends were cut back, 1 base at V and 7 bases at J, with 13 bases in the middle. Germline assignment: CDR1 SEHNR and CDR2 FQNEAQ (reference sequence). The CDR3 totals 14 residues. The CDR3 sequence: CASSLEAGRAGYTF. The DNA for the CDR3 is TGTGCCAGCAGCTTAGAGGCAGGCCGCGCTGGCTACACCTTC.

DNA for the CDR3: TGTGCCAGCAGCGTAGGACAGCGATACTACGAGCAGTACTTC. It encodes CASSVGQRYYEQYF. The J gene is TRBJ2-5, the V gene TRBV14; the D gene is possibly TRBD1 (6 bases). The J call may be in error: the DNA end matches TRBJ2-7 better. In germline, CDR1 is SGHDN, CDR2 FVKESK. The CDR3 length is 14 residues.

The gene calls are TRBV6-4 and TRBJ2-2; 9 bases match TRBD2. The CDR3 runs to 14 residues. Germline values: CDR1 MRHNA, CDR2 SNTAGT. V lost 6 bases to trimming and J lost 3 bases; unmatched junction nucleotides: 2. Here the CDR3 DNA reads TGTGCCAGCAGATTAGCGGGAGACACCGGGGAGCTGTTTTTT. This codes for CASRLAGDTGELFF.

This sequence joins TRBV23-1 and TRBJ2-1, with D possibly matching TRBD2 (6 bases). TRBV23-1 is reported as an ORF; its role is uncertain. This CDR3 has 19 residues. The V end was cut by 2 bases, the J end by 0 bases, with 20 bases between. The CDR3 DNA sequence: TGCGCCAGCAGTCAAAGGGATAGGCCCGGGACTGGCTCCTACAATGAGCAGTTCTTC. As protein: CASSQRDRPGTGSYNEQFF.

V and J are TRBV19 and TRBJ1-1; TRBD1 is a possible D gene (6 bases). CDR1 is LNHDA, CDR2 SQIVND, per germline (reference sequence). Trimming stripped 3 bases from V and 1 base from J, with 9 bases between. This CDR3 is 14 amino acids long. The DNA of the CDR3 is TGTGCCAGTAGTATTGTGGGACAGAACACTGAAGCTTTCTTT. Its translation is CASSIVGQNTEAFF.

The V call is TRBV19, the J call TRBJ2-1, with TRBD2 identical over 13 bases. This CDR3 contains 16 residues. From germline, CDR1 is LNHDA and CDR2 SQIVND (reference sequence). V lost 4 bases to trimming and J lost 10 bases; unmatched junction nucleotides: 10. This CDR3 is CASSTRTSGSPREQFF. The CDR3 coding sequence is TGTGCCAGTAGTACCCGGACTAGCGGGAGTCCCCGCGAGCAGTTCTTC.

This chain joins TRBV28 and TRBJ2-5; D not resolved. With 3 bases removed from V and 10 bases from J, the gap between germline ends came to 9 bases. Germline lookup yields CDR1 MDHEN and CDR2 SYDVKM. The CDR3 is 11 amino acids. CDR3 in DNA: TGTGCCAGCAGTTTGGGGTTTAGCCAGTACTTC. This translates into CASSLGFSQYF.